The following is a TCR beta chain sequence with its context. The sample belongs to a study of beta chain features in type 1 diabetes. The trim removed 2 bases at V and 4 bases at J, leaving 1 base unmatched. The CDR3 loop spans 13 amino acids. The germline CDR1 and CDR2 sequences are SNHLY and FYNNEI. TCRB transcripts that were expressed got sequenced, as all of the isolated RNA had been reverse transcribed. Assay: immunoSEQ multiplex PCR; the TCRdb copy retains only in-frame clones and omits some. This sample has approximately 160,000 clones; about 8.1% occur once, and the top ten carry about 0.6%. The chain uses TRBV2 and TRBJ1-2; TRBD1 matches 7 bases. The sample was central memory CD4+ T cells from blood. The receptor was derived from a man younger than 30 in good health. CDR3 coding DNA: TGTGCCAGCAGTGAACAGGGGGGCTATGGCTACACCTTC. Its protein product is CASSEQGGYGYTF.